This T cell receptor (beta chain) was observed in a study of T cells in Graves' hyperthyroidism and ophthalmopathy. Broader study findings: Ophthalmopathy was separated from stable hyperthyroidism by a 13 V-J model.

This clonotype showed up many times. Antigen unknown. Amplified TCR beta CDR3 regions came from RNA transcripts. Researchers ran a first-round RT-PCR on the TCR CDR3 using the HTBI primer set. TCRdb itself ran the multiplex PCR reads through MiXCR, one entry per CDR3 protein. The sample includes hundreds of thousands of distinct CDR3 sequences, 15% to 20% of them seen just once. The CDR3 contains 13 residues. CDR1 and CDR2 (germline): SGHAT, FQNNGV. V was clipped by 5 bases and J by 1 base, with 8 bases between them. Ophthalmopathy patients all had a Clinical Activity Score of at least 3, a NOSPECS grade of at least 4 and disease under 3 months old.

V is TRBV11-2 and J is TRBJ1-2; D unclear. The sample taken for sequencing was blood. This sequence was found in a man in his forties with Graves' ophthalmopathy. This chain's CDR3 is CASSAVLNYGYTF. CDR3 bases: TGTGCCAGCAGCGCGGTCCTTAACTATGGCTACACCTTC.